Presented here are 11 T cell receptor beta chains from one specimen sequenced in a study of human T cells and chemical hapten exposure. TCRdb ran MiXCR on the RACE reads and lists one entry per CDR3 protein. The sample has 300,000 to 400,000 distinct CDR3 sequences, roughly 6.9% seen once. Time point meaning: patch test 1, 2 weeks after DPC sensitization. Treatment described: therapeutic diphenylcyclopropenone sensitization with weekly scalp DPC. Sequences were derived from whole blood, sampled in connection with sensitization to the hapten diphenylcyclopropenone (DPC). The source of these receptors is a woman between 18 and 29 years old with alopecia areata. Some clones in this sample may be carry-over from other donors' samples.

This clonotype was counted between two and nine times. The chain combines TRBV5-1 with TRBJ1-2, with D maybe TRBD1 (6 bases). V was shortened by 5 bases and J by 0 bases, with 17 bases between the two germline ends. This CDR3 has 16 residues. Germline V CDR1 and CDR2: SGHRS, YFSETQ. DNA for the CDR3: TGCGCCAGCAGATCAATCTCAGGGGCGGCTAACTATGGCTACACCTTC. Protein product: CASRSISGAANYGYTF.

CDR3 nucleotide sequence: TGCGCCAGCACCAAGAGGGATAGCACAGATACGCAGTATTTT. Protein: CASTKRDSTDTQYF. V gene TRBV5-1 combines with J gene TRBJ2-3; D might be TRBD2 (5 bases). CDR1 and CDR2 from the germline V gene are SGHRS and YFSETQ. This CDR3 comprises 14 residues. The V end was cut by 6 bases, the J end by 0 bases, with 11 bases between.

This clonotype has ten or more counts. CDR3 nucleotides: TGTGCCAGCAGTGAAGTATTGATGGAGGGGCAGTACTTC. This gives the protein CASSEVLMEGQYF. The genes are TRBV6-1 and TRBJ2-7; D perhaps matches TRBD2 (6 bases). The CDR3 covers 13 residues. With 1 base removed from V and 9 bases from J, the gap between germline ends came to 13 bases. Germline V gives CDR1 MNHNS, CDR2 SASEGT.

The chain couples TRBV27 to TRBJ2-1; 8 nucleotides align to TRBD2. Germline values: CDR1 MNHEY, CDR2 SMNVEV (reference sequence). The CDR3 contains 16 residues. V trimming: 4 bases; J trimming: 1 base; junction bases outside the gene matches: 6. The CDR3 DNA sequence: TGTGCCAGCAGTTATAGGCGGGGGGTTTCCTACAATGAGCAGTTCTTC. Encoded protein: CASSYRRGVSYNEQFF.

CDR3 region: CASSPTGLNTEAFF. CDR3 nucleotide sequence: TGTGCCAGCTCACCAACAGGCTTGAACACTGAAGCTTTCTTT. This chain uses TRBV18 with TRBJ1-1, with D possibly TRBD1 on 5 matching bases. The CDR3 contains 14 residues. Per germline, CDR1 KGHSH and CDR2 LQKENI. Trimming removed 2 bases from V and 0 bases from J, with 7 bases in between.

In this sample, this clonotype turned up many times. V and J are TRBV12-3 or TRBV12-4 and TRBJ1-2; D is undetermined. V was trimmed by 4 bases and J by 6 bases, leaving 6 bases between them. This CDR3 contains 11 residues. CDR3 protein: CASSSWDGYTF. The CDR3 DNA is TGTGCCAGCAGTTCCTGGGATGGCTACACCTTC.

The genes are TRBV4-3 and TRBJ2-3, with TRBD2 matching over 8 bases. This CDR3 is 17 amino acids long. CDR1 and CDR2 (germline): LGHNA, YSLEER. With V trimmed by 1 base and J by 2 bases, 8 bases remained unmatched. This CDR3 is CASSQGETSGNTDTQYF. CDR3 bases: TGCGCCAGCAGCCAAGGAGAAACTAGCGGCAACACAGATACGCAGTATTTT.

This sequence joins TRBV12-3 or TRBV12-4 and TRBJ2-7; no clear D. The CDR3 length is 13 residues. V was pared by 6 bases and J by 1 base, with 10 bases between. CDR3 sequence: CASSLKPSYEQYF. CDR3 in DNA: TGTGCCAGCAGCCTGAAGCCTTCCTACGAGCAGTACTTC.

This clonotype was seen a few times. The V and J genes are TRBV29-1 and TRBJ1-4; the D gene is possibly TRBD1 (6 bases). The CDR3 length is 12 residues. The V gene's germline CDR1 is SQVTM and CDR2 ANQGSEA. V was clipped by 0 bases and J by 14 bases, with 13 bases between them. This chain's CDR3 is CSVEDHGQRLFF. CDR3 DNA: TGCAGCGTTGAAGACCATGGACAGAGGCTGTTTTTT.

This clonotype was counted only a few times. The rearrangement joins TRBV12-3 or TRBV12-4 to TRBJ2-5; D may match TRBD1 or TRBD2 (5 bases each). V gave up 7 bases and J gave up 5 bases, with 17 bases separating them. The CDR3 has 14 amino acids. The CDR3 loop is CASTKGPHRETQYF. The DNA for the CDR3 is TGTGCCAGCACCAAGGGACCACATAGGGAGACCCAGTACTTC.

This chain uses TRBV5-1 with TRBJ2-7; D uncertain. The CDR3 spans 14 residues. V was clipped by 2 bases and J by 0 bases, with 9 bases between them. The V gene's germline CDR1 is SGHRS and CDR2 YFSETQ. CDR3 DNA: TGCGCCAGCAGCTTCACCGGGTCCTCCTACGAGCAGTACTTC. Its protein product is CASSFTGSSYEQYF.